What follows are 24 T cell receptor beta chains derived from one specimen sequenced in a study of beta chain features in type 1 diabetes. The authors reverse transcribed all of the isolated RNA, so sequencing captured expressed TCRB transcripts. The method was immunoSEQ multiplex PCR; TCRdb's version includes in-frame clones alone and lacks a portion of them. Of 250,000 to 300,000 clones detected, 20% to 25% appear once; the ten largest clones hold roughly 0.013%. Study results and caveats: Within each of all four CD4+ subsets, Type 1 diabetes patients had TCRB CDR3s that were moderately but significantly shorter.

Their recognized antigens are unknown. Sequences were obtained from naive CD4+ T cells from blood. All receptors come from a woman aged 25 to 39 with type 1 diabetes.

This clone has just a few counts. The chain has TRBV9 and TRBJ2-1; 8 bases are shared with TRBD2. Germline V gene sequence: CDR1 SGDLS, CDR2 YYNGEE. V lost 0 bases to trimming and J lost 2 bases; unmatched junction nucleotides: 4. This CDR3 is built from 16 residues. The DNA for the CDR3 is TGTGCCAGCAGCGTAGTTAGCGGGACCACCTACAATGAGCAGTTCTTC. Amino acid sequence: CASSVVSGTTYNEQFF.

The chain recombines TRBV30 with TRBJ2-7; D not resolved. The CDR3 is 11 residues long. Germline V gene data show CDR1 as GTSNPN and CDR2 as SVGIG (reference sequence). The ends were cut back, 4 bases at V and 6 bases at J, with 10 bases in the middle. CDR3 in DNA: TGTGCCTGGACTAAATCGTTCGAGCAGTACTTC. Residues: CAWTKSFEQYF.

The genes are TRBV7-9 and TRBJ2-2, with TRBD2 identical over 15 bases. Germline loops: CDR1 SEHNR, CDR2 FQNEAQ (reference sequence). Germline trimming cut 5 bases from V and 6 bases from J; bases unmatched to any gene: 10. This CDR3 contains 18 residues. CDR3 loop: CASSLGLAGGGFAGELFF. CDR3 bases: TGTGCCAGCAGCCTGGGACTAGCGGGAGGTGGTTTCGCCGGGGAGCTGTTTTTT.

Here the CDR3 DNA reads TGCGCCAGCAGCTTGGTACCGGGCGGGAGTGGAGAGACCCAGTACTTC. Translating it yields CASSLVPGGSGETQYF. The chain has TRBV5-1 and TRBJ2-5, with 7 bases identical to TRBD2. This CDR3 comprises 16 residues. Germline CDR1 SGHRS, CDR2 YFSETQ. V dropped 0 bases and J dropped 4; count of bases not matched to a gene: 9.

This clone was counted between two and nine times. The CDR3 region is CSPRQDDGYTF. Here the CDR3 DNA reads TGCAGTCCGAGACAGGACGATGGCTACACCTTC. The chain joins TRBV20-1 to TRBJ1-2; tentative D call: TRBD1 (6 bases). The germline CDR1 and CDR2 sequences are DFQATT and SNEGSKA (reference sequence). The CDR3 covers 11 residues. The V and J ends lost 8 bases and 6 bases respectively, with 13 bases between them.

This rearrangement joins TRBV30 to TRBJ2-7; 8 bases are shared with TRBD2. Trimming at V came to 1 base and at J to 3 bases, leaving 8 bases not matched to a gene. This CDR3 region has 15 residues. CDR1 and CDR2 (germline): GTSNPN, SVGIG (reference sequence). CDR3 DNA sequence: TGTGCCTGGAGTGGGCGAAGCGGGAGCTTCTACGAGCAGTACTTC. Encoded protein: CAWSGRSGSFYEQYF.

A few counts support this clone. V gene TRBV29-1 combines with J gene TRBJ1-5; 8 bases map to TRBD1. The CDR3 runs to 14 residues. Unmatched junction bases numbered 12, after V lost 7 bases and J lost 7 bases. CDR1 is SQVTM, CDR2 ANQGSEA, per germline. CDR3 region: CSAWTGKVSQPQHF. In DNA, the CDR3 is TGCAGCGCTTGGACAGGGAAGGTCTCACAGCCCCAGCATTTT.

This clone was seen more than once but under ten times. The sample carries other DNA sequences with the same CDR3. This rearrangement joins TRBV18 to TRBJ2-7, with a possible D match to TRBD2 (6 bases). Germline assignment: CDR1 KGHSH and CDR2 LQKENI. This CDR3 has 13 amino acids. V lost 2 bases to trimming and J lost 6 bases, with 11 bases between them. This chain's CDR3 is CASSPRDSGEQYF. The CDR3 DNA sequence: TGTGCCAGCTCACCAAGGGACTCAGGCGAGCAGTACTTC.

The gene calls are TRBV28 and TRBJ1-2, with D perhaps matching TRBD1 (5 bases). The V end lost 6 bases, the J end lost 3 bases, and 11 bases lay between the germline ends. Germline assignment: CDR1 MDHEN and CDR2 SYDVKM. The CDR3 spans 13 residues. CDR3 sequence (DNA): TGTGCCAGCAGACCGACGGGGGACTATGGCTACACCTTC. It codes for CASRPTGDYGYTF.

This clone was counted only a few times. The chain recombines TRBV2 with TRBJ2-1; weak D call: TRBD2 (6 bases). V lost 6 bases and J 12 bases, leaving 12 bases between the germline ends. CDR3 length equals 11 residues. Per the germline V gene, CDR1 is SNHLY and CDR2 is FYNNEI. CDR3 nucleotides: TGTGCCAGCAGCTCAGGGACTGGGCAGTTCTTC. Residues: CASSSGTGQFF.

This clone appeared a single time. This rearrangement joins TRBV7-9 to TRBJ1-1; maybe TRBD1 (5 bases). CDR3 size: 14 residues. Germline V gives CDR1 SEHNR, CDR2 FQNEAQ (reference sequence). V was clipped by 2 bases and J by 4 bases, with 11 bases between them. The CDR3 protein is CASSLQEGSTEAFF. CDR3 nucleotide sequence: TGTGCCAGCAGCTTACAGGAGGGGAGCACTGAAGCTTTCTTT. Supplemented by reference TRBV7-9 and TRBJ1-1, the full variable domain reads DTGVSQNPRHKITKRGQNVTFRCDPISEHNRLYWYRQTLGQGPEFLTYFQNEAQLEKSRLLSDRFSAERPKGSFSTLEIQRTEQGDSAMYLCASSLQEGSTEAFFGQGTRLTVV.

The chain is built from TRBV5-1 and TRBJ2-7, with 7 bases identical to TRBD1. The CDR3 is made up of 12 amino acids. Germline CDR1 is SGHRS and CDR2 is YFSETQ. Trimming removed 7 bases from V and 4 bases from J; junction bases left unmatched: 5. The CDR3, as DNA: TGCGCCAGCTCAAAACAGGGGTACGAGCAGTACTTC. Translated, it gives CASSKQGYEQYF.

This clone was counted between two and nine times. The genes are TRBV15 and TRBJ1-5, with TRBD1 identical over 9 bases. The CDR3 is 14 amino acids. Germline loops: CDR1 LNHNV, CDR2 YYDKDF (reference sequence). V shed 3 bases and J 7 bases; nucleotides not matched to a gene: 4. CDR3 region: CATSSGTGSQPQHF. CDR3 coding DNA: TGTGCCACCAGCAGTGGGACAGGGAGCCAGCCCCAGCATTTT.

In its sample, this clone was seen a few times. V gene TRBV9 combines with J gene TRBJ2-5; 13 nucleotides align to TRBD2. The CDR3 consists of 17 residues. Trimming cost V 3 bases and J 5 bases; bases outside gene matches: 10. CDR1 and CDR2 (germline): SGDLS, YYNGEE. CDR3 protein: CASSAETSGGFGETQYF. As DNA, the CDR3 is TGTGCCAGCAGCGCCGAGACTAGCGGGGGGTTTGGGGAGACCCAGTACTTC.

This clone was observed a few times. The chain combines TRBV30 with TRBJ2-1; 7 bases map to TRBD1. Per the germline V gene, CDR1 is GTSNPN and CDR2 is SVGIG (reference sequence). With V trimmed by 4 bases and J by 4 bases, 7 bases remained unmatched. The CDR3 sequence is 14 residues long. The CDR3 region has the DNA TGTGCCTGGACGTCGGGGACAGCATACAATGAGCAGTTCTTC. It encodes CAWTSGTAYNEQFF.

The CDR3 loop is CASSVSGRAFDEQFF. The DNA of the CDR3 is TGTGCCAGCAGCGTTAGCGGGAGGGCCTTCGATGAGCAGTTCTTC. The chain carries TRBV2 and TRBJ2-1; TRBD2 aligns across 11 bases. Germline CDR1 reads SNHLY; CDR2 reads FYNNEI. The CDR3 contains 15 residues. With 6 bases clipped from V and 8 bases from J, the junction kept 9 bases outside the gene matches.

The rearrangement uses TRBV5-1 and TRBJ2-4, with 7 nucleotides matching TRBD2. The CDR3 contains 15 residues. V dropped 5 bases and J dropped 3; count of bases not matched to a gene: 8. The germline CDR1 and CDR2 sequences are SGHRS and YFSETQ. The CDR3, as DNA: TGCGCCAGCAGATTTTCGGGGGGTGACAAAAACATTCAGTACTTC. Protein: CASRFSGGDKNIQYF. The full variable domain, completed using reference TRBV5-1 and TRBJ2-4, is KAGVTQTPRYLIKTRGQQVTLSCSPISGHRSVSWYQQTPGQGLQFLFEYFSETQRNKGNFPGRFSGRQFSNSRSEMNVSTLELGDSALYLCASRFSGGDKNIQYFGAGTRLSVL.

This clone was seen a single time. The chain recombines TRBV2 with TRBJ2-1, with D maybe TRBD2 (5 bases). The length of the CDR3 is 11 residues. Germline V gene sequence: CDR1 SNHLY, CDR2 FYNNEI. The ends were cut back, 7 bases at V and 13 bases at J, with 14 bases in the middle. In DNA, the CDR3 is TGTGCCAGCAAGGTCGAGGGCGGCCAGTTCTTC. It yields the protein CASKVEGGQFF.

This clone has a handful of counts. Other DNA variants within this sample encode the same CDR3. CDR3 residues: CASSRQETQYF. CDR3 nucleotide sequence: TGTGCCAGCAGTCGTCAAGAGACCCAGTACTTC. J is TRBJ2-5 and V is TRBV5-6; no clear D. Between the trimmed V and J ends, which lost 5 bases and 2 bases, there was a span of 4 bases. CDR1 SGHDT and CDR2 YYEEEE come from the germline V gene. The CDR3 consists of 11 residues.

The chain employs TRBV6-6 and TRBJ2-3, with unresolved D. From germline, CDR1 is MNHNY and CDR2 SVGAGI (reference sequence). There are 14 residues in the CDR3. Trimming left V 2 bases short and J 1 base short, with 7 bases between. The CDR3 coding sequence is TGTGCCAGCAGTTACCTAGACCGCACAGATACGCAGTATTTT. It translates to CASSYLDRTDTQYF.

This chain uses TRBV4-1 with TRBJ1-2, with TRBD1 matching 7 bases. Unmatched junction bases numbered 3, after V lost 0 bases and J lost 2 bases. CDR1 and CDR2 (germline): MGHRA, YSYEKL. The CDR3 runs 15 residues. The CDR3 loop reads CASSQDQGGNYGYTF. In nucleotides, the CDR3 is TGCGCCAGCAGCCAAGACCAGGGGGGAAACTATGGCTACACCTTC.

In this sample, this clone turned up a few times. Other DNA sequences within the sample encode an identical CDR3. This chain joins TRBV29-1 and TRBJ1-1; the D is unclear. CDR1 is SQVTM, CDR2 ANQGSEA, per germline. V lost 3 bases and J lost 0, with 8 bases in between. The CDR3 loop spans 13 amino acids. The CDR3 DNA sequence: TGCAGCGTTGAGCGGCGATTGAACACTGAAGCTTTCTTT. This codes for CSVERRLNTEAFF.

The chain uses TRBV6-1 and TRBJ2-1; perhaps TRBD2 as D (5 bases). Germline assignment: CDR1 MNHNS and CDR2 SASEGT. Deletions cut 2 bases from V and 0 bases from J, with 11 bases between. This CDR3 is 16 amino acids long. The CDR3, as DNA: TGTGCCAGCAGTGAAATAGGACTTAGCTCCTACAATGAGCAGTTCTTC. Amino acids: CASSEIGLSSYNEQFF.

This clone was seen only a few times. The chain joins TRBV29-1 to TRBJ2-7; D remains unclear. The CDR3 is 12 residues long. V gave up 3 bases and J gave up 4 bases, with 10 bases separating them. Per germline, CDR1 SQVTM and CDR2 ANQGSEA. The CDR3 region has the DNA TGCAGCGTTGAGGCCCCTAGTTACGAGCAGTACTTC. It translates to CSVEAPSYEQYF.